This TCR beta chain was identified in a study of blood T cells in healthy people across ages. Alongside a J-beta primer mix, a sample-barcoded 5' primer served in a second PCR lasting about 7 to 12 cycles. Each CDR3 protein is one row after TCRdb ran MiXCR on the 5' RACE reads. The sample carries 1.5 million to 2 million distinct CDR3 sequences, 39% recorded once. J gave up 3 bases and V 5 bases, and 9 bases lay outside the gene matches. CDR1 MNHEY and CDR2 SMNVEV come from the germline V gene (reference sequence). CDR3 size: 16 residues. To note about this clonotype: As yet, its antigen is unknown.

Roughly 10 milliliters of peripheral blood were drawn from each donor. The study's findings and limits: Diversity of TCR beta per million T cells declined in a roughly linear way with age. What prevented conclusive comparison of naive and antigen-experienced cells was that PBMCs were unsorted.

The chain couples TRBV27 to TRBJ2-1, with TRBD2 identical over 8 bases. The sequenced sample consisted of blood. The source is a human donor in good health. The CDR3 nucleotides are TGTGCCAGCAGTCCCCTTCTAGCGGGTTACTACAATGAGCAGTTCTTC. Protein product: CASSPLLAGYYNEQFF.